The 12 T cell receptor beta chains in this list originate from one sample, sequenced in a study of naive and memory T cell subsets. Study-level findings and limits: Possibly reflecting memory cells re-expressing CD45RA, a few larger clonotypes occurred in naive repertoires, especially CD8.

Both TRBC1 and TRBC2 were covered by a beta constant-region primer of two equimolar oligonucleotides. Ligated cDNA was amplified by four rounds of PCR with nested alpha and beta constant-region primers and SP2. TCRdb reprocessed the UMI-ligation and nested PCR reads with MiXCR, giving one entry per CDR3 protein. The sample includes around 140,000 distinct CDR3 sequences, approximately 21% of them seen just once. These receptors lack a known antigen. Sequencing input: naive CD8+ T cells from blood. The receptors were sampled from a human donor in good health.

The chain employs TRBV12-5 and TRBJ2-1, with D possibly being TRBD1 (5 bases). Trimming shortened V by 6 bases and J by 6 bases, and 12 bases separated the two germline ends. The CDR3 contains 13 residues. Germline CDR1 is LGHNT and CDR2 is FRNRAP. The CDR3 here is CASGVGPSNEQFF. CDR3 DNA sequence: TGTGCTAGTGGGGTGGGGCCCTCCAATGAGCAGTTCTTC.

In this sample, this clonotype turned up a few times. This chain joins TRBV12-3 or TRBV12-4 and TRBJ2-7; 7 nucleotides match TRBD2. The junction had 7 bases not matched to a gene; V was cut back by 5 bases and J by 3 bases. This CDR3 is 14 amino acids long. CDR3 nucleotide sequence: TGTGCCAGCAGTCCAACCGGGACTAACTACGAGCAGTACTTC. Translating gives CASSPTGTNYEQYF.

The rearrangement links TRBV28 to TRBJ2-1; D possibly uses TRBD1 or TRBD2 (6 bases each). Germline V gene data show CDR1 as MDHEN and CDR2 as SYDVKM. This CDR3 region has 16 residues. Trimming removed 10 bases at V and 7 bases at J, with 26 bases between. The CDR3 protein is CATDSLGAGRTNEQFF. The DNA for the CDR3 is TGTGCCACAGATTCCTTGGGGGCGGGAAGAACGAATGAGCAGTTCTTC.

This clonotype was counted only a few times. The CDR3 is CSARLADNTGELFF. As DNA, the CDR3 is TGCAGTGCTAGACTAGCCGATAACACCGGGGAGCTGTTTTTT. The chain carries TRBV20-1 and TRBJ2-2, with a possible D match to TRBD2 (5 bases). The CDR3 covers 14 residues. Per the germline V gene, CDR1 is DFQATT and CDR2 is SNEGSKA (reference sequence). V was clipped by 2 bases and J by 2 bases, with 9 bases between them.

This clonotype was detected ten times or more. The chain employs TRBV12-5 and TRBJ2-7; 10 positions agree with TRBD1. The CDR3 has 16 amino acids. V lost 1 base to trimming and J lost 2 bases; unmatched junction nucleotides: 5. Germline assignment: CDR1 LGHNT and CDR2 FRNRAP. The CDR3: CASGLGTGGFPYEQYF. CDR3 in DNA: TGTGCTAGTGGTTTGGGGACAGGGGGTTTCCCCTACGAGCAGTACTTC. The full variable domain, completed using reference TRBV12-5 and TRBJ2-7, is DARVTQTPRHKVTEMGQEVTMRCQPILGHNTVFWYRQTMMQGLELLAYFRNRAPLDDSGMPKDRFSAEMPDATLATLKIQPSEPRDSAVYFCASGLGTGGFPYEQYFGPGTRLTVT.

This clonotype has more than one count but fewer than ten. This chain joins TRBV7-6 and TRBJ1-2; 9 positions match TRBD1. V lost 1 base, J lost 9 bases, and 3 bases stayed unmatched. Germline V gene sequence: CDR1 SGHVS, CDR2 FNYEAQ. There are 13 residues in the CDR3. The CDR3 nucleotides are TGTGCCAGCAGCTTAGGGGGACAGGGCCGCTACACCTTC. As protein: CASSLGGQGRYTF.

J is TRBJ2-7 and V is TRBV27, with D uncertain. V was clipped by 6 bases and J by 6 bases, with 9 bases between them. Germline V gene sequence: CDR1 MNHEY, CDR2 SMNVEV (reference sequence). The CDR3 is made up of 11 amino acids. The CDR3 DNA follows: TGTGCCAGCAGATTTCTGGGCGAGCAGTACTTC. The encoded protein is CASRFLGEQYF.

This clonotype was observed a handful of times. The chain links TRBV19 to TRBJ2-3; the D is unclear. V dropped 5 bases and J dropped 1 base, with 7 bases sitting between them. The CDR3 has 13 amino acids. Germline-derived CDR1 and CDR2 are LNHDA and SQIVND (reference sequence). For the CDR3, the DNA is TGTGCCAGTAGTCTGACCGGCACAGATACGCAGTATTTT. Its protein product is CASSLTGTDTQYF.

Of note for this clonotype: One end of the junction fails to match germline, which may point to a read error. This rearrangement joins TRBV10-3 to TRBJ2-1; the D gene is possibly TRBD2 (6 bases). The CDR3 is made up of 14 amino acids. The germline gives CDR1 ENHRY, CDR2 SYGVKD. In DNA, the CDR3 is TGTGCCACCAGTTCGACGGGAGCCTACAATGAGCAGTTCTTC. Its protein product is CATSSTGAYNEQFF.

The chain links TRBV25-1 to TRBJ2-1; D might be TRBD1 (5 bases). The length of the CDR3 is 12 residues. CDR1 is MGHDK and CDR2 is SYGVNS in the germline V gene. The ends were cut back, 6 bases at V and 7 bases at J, with 10 bases in the middle. CDR3 sequence reads: CASRTTVNEQFF. DNA for the CDR3: TGTGCCAGCAGAACGACAGTTAATGAGCAGTTCTTC.

This clonotype was picked up a small number of times. The chain links TRBV12-3 or TRBV12-4 to TRBJ2-3; no reliable D call. V shed 6 bases and J shed 2 bases, with 15 bases lying between them. The length of the CDR3 is 15 residues. CDR3 loop: CASSPPGPITDTQYF. The CDR3 DNA reads as TGTGCCAGCAGCCCCCCAGGACCCATCACAGATACGCAGTATTTT.

The rearrangement uses TRBV28 and TRBJ2-5; 7 nucleotides align to TRBD1. This CDR3 is 15 amino acids long. Germline CDR1 is MDHEN and CDR2 is SYDVKM. Trimming at V came to 6 bases and at J to 5 bases, leaving 12 bases not matched to a gene. The CDR3, as DNA: TGTGCCAGCAGCCGCAGGGGGTTAGGGTCGGAGACCCAGTACTTC. This translates into CASSRRGLGSETQYF. The full variable domain, rest sourced from reference TRBV28 and TRBJ2-5, is DVKVTQSSRYLVKRTGEKVFLECVQDMDHENMFWYRQDPGLGLRLIYFSYDVKMKEKGDIPEGYSVSREKKERFSLILESASTNQTSMYLCASSRRGLGSETQYFGPGTRLLVL.